This TCR beta chain was documented in a study of T cells after yellow fever vaccination. The ends were cut back, 3 bases at V and 6 bases at J, with 11 bases in the middle. Germline-derived CDR1 and CDR2 are KGHSH and LQKENI. The CDR3 is made up of 13 amino acids. One entry per CDR3 protein results from TCRdb running MiXCR on the 5' RACE reads. This table has over 130,000 distinct CDR3 sequences, around 7.7% appearing once. This clonotype was counted at least ten times. The receptor was isolated from a man aged 30 to 45 who received the YFV17D yellow fever vaccine. This specimen consisted of CD4+ T cells sorted from PBMCs, obtained 5 days after the yellow fever booster vaccination. V usage is TRBV18 and J usage is TRBJ1-1; D ambiguous. CDR3 sequence reads: CASSPNGQPEAFF. Written as DNA, the CDR3 is TGTGCCAGCTCACCTAACGGCCAACCTGAAGCTTTCTTT.